The TCR beta chain described here comes from a study of T cell responses to AZD1222 COVID-19 vaccine. The CDR3 spans 17 residues. Germline CDR1 reads MDHEN; CDR2 reads SYDVKM. V dropped 7 bases and J dropped 0 bases, with 19 bases sitting between them. Only in-frame clones appear in the TCRdb table, and some are missing; sequencing was by immunoSEQ multiplex PCR. The table records about 120,000 clones, roughly 90% of them present only once. Study-level points and caveats: Only five or six individuals given AZD1222 were seropositive at baseline.

In regard to this clone: Its specificity is not known.

The starting material was peripheral blood, obtained 28 days after the second dose of the MenACWY control vaccine. The rearrangement links TRBV28 to TRBJ2-1; D may be TRBD1 or TRBD2 (6 bases each). The receptor was isolated from an adult who received the MenACWY meningococcal vaccine as a control. CDR3 region: CASTSSGALSSYNEQFF. The CDR3 DNA sequence: TGTGCCAGCACCTCCTCGGGGGCTCTTAGCTCCTACAATGAGCAGTTCTTC.